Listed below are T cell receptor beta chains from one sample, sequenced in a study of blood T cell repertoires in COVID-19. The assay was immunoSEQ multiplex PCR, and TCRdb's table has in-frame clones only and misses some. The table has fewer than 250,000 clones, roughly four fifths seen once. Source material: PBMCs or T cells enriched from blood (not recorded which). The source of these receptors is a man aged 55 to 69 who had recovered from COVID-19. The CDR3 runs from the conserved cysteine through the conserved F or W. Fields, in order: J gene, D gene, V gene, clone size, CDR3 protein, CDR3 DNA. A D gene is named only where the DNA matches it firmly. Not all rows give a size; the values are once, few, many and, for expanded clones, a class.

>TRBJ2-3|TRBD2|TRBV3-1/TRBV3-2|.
CASSQVLRGGVDTQYF
TGTGCCAGCAGCCAAGTTCTGCGGGGGGGCGTAGATACGCAGTATTTT
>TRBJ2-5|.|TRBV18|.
CASSSSPGAQETQYF
TGTGCCAGCTCTAGTTCTCCAGGGGCACAAGAGACCCAGTACTTC
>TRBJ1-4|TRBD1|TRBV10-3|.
CAAGQGQEKLFF
TGTGCCGCCGGACAGGGACAAGAAAAACTGTTTTTT
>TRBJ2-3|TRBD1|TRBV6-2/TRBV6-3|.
CASSRGQGDTDTQYF
TGTGCCAGCAGTCGCGGACAGGGGGACACAGATACGCAGTATTTT
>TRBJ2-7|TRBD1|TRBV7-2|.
CASSPNRQGPRSYEQYF
TGTGCCAGCAGCCCCAACCGACAGGGGCCCCGCTCCTACGAGCAGTACTTC
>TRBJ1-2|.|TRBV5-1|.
CASSLAGGIGTGYTF
TGCGCCAGCAGCTTGGCGGGGGGAATAGGAACTGGCTACACCTTC
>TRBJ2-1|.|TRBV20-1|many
CSARTVYEQFF
TGCAGTGCAAGGACAGTTTATGAGCAGTTCTTC
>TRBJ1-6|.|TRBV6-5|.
CASDKRGNSPLHF
TGTGCCAGCGATAAGAGAGGGAATTCACCCCTCCACTTT
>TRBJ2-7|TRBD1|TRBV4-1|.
CASSQLTGTYGPTYEQYF
TGCGCCAGCAGCCAACTGACAGGGACCTACGGACCTACCTACGAGCAGTACTTC
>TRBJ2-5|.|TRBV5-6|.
CASSMAETQYF
TGTGCCAGCAGTATGGCCGAGACCCAGTACTTC
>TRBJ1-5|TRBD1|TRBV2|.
CASSEHRGNQPQHF
TGTGCCAGCAGTGAACACAGGGGTAATCAGCCCCAGCATTTT
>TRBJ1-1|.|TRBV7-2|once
CASSFQGNSNTEAFF
TGTGCCAGCAGCTTTCAGGGGAATAGTAACACTGAAGCTTTCTTT
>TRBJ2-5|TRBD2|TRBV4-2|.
CASSLGLAETQYF
TGTGCCAGCAGCCTCGGACTAGCTGAGACCCAGTACTTC
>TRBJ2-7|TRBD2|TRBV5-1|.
CASSLGGGAVEQYF
TGCGCCAGCAGCTTGGGCGGGGGGGCCGTCGAGCAGTACTTC
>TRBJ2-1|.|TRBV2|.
CASSDEGYEQFF
TGTGCCAGCAGTGACGAGGGCTATGAGCAGTTCTTC
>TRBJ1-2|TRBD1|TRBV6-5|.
CASSSRDRVIGYTF
TGTGCCAGCAGTTCCCGGGACAGGGTTATTGGCTACACCTTC
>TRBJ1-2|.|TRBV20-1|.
CSAPRYYGYTF
TGCAGTGCCCCTCGGTACTATGGCTACACCTTC
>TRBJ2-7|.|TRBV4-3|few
CASSQDLTRSYEQYF
TGCGCCAGCAGCCAAGATCTGACGCGGTCCTACGAGCAGTACTTC
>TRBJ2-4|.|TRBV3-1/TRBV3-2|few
CASSQDTGRIQYF
TGTGCCAGCAGCCAAGACACAGGCAGGATTCAGTACTTC
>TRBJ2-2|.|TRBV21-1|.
CASSGPIVGPANTGELFF
TGTGCCAGCAGTGGGCCGATTGTTGGCCCAGCGAACACCGGGGAGCTGTTTTTT
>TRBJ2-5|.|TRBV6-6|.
CASSYSGQQETQYF
TGTGCCAGCAGTTACTCAGGACAACAAGAGACCCAGTACTTC
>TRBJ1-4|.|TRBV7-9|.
CASSLAQGHSNEKLFF
TGTGCCAGCAGCTTAGCGCAGGGGCACTCTAATGAAAAACTGTTTTTT
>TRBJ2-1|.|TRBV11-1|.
CASSLAGGPGEQFF
TGTGCCAGCAGCTTAGCGGGGGGGCCGGGTGAGCAGTTCTTC
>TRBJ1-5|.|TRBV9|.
CASSQSDISNQPQHF
TGTGCCAGCAGCCAATCGGACATTAGCAATCAGCCCCAGCATTTT
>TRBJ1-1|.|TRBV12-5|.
CASGQGYEAFF
TGTGCTAGTGGTCAGGGGTATGAAGCTTTCTTT
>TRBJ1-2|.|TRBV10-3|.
CAISESRTVVDYGYTF
TGTGCCATCAGTGAGTCACGGACAGTTGTGGACTATGGCTACACCTTC
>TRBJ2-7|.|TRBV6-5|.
CASRGGTGEQYF
TGTGCCAGCAGGGGGGGAACGGGCGAGCAGTACTTC
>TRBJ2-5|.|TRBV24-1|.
CATSDHRVETQYF
TGTGCCACCAGTGATCACAGGGTCGAGACCCAGTACTTC
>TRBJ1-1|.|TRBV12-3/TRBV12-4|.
CASSLSVNTEAFF
TGTGCCAGCAGTTTGAGCGTGAACACTGAAGCTTTCTTT
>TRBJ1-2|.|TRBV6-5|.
CASSYSIHNDGYTF
TGTGCCAGCAGTTACTCGATCCACAATGATGGCTACACCTTC
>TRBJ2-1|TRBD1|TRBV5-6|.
CASSSTGGDEQFF
TGTGCCAGCAGCTCGACAGGGGGCGATGAGCAGTTCTTC
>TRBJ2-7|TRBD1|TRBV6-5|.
CASSSPGTGGGYEQYF
TGTGCCAGCAGTTCTCCCGGGACAGGGGGAGGATACGAGCAGTACTTC
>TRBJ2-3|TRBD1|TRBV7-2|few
CASSQGQITDTQYF
TGTGCCAGCAGCCAGGGACAGATCACAGATACGCAGTATTTT
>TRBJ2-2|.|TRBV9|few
CASSLVTTGELFF
TGTGCCAGCAGTCTAGTTACCACCGGGGAGCTGTTTTTT
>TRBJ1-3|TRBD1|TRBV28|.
CASRRDRAGNTIYF
TGTGCCAGCAGGCGTGACAGGGCTGGAAACACCATATATTTT
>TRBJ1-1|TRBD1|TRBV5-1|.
CASSLMGDRGLGTEAFF
TGCGCCAGCAGCTTGATGGGGGACAGGGGGCTTGGAACTGAAGCTTTCTTT
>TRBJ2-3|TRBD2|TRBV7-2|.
CASLFGGAPTDTQYF
TGTGCCAGCTTGTTCGGGGGGGCCCCCACAGATACGCAGTATTTT
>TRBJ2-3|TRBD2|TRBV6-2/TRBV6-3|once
CASSLTSGGDTQYF
TGTGCCAGCAGTCTGACTAGCGGGGGAGATACGCAGTATTTT
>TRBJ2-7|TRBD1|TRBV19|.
CASSMGQGWEQYF
TGTGCCAGTAGTATGGGACAGGGCTGGGAGCAGTACTTC
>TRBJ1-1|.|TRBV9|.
CASSAEVSLNTEAFF
TGTGCCAGCAGCGCCGAGGTTTCCCTGAACACTGAAGCTTTCTTT
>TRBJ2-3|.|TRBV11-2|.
CASSLDLGFRGDTQYF
TGTGCCAGCAGCTTAGATTTGGGCTTTAGGGGGGATACGCAGTATTTT
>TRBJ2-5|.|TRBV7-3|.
CASSLLPTGETQYF
TGTGCCAGCAGCTTACTTCCGACGGGAGAAACCCAGTACTTC
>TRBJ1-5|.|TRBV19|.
CASSIGGVQPQHF
TGTGCCAGTAGTATAGGGGGAGTTCAGCCCCAGCATTTT
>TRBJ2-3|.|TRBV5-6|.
CASSLFTSTDTQYF
TGTGCCAGCAGCTTGTTCACAAGCACAGATACGCAGTATTTT
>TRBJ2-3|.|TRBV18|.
CASSPILSGDTQYF
TGTGCCAGCTCACCCATACTGTCCGGGGATACGCAGTATTTT
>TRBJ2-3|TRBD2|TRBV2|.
CASSEGLAGVVDTQYF
TGTGCCAGCAGCGAGGGACTAGCGGGGGTCGTAGATACGCAGTATTTT
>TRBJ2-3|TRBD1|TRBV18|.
CASSPDRDADTQYF
TGTGCCAGCTCACCAGACAGGGACGCAGATACGCAGTATTTT
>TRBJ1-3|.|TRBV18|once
CASSPDILSGNTIYF
TGTGCCAGCTCACCGGACATACTCTCTGGAAACACCATATATTTT
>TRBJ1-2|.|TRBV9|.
CASSVGSGTNYGYTF
TGTGCCAGCAGCGTAGGCTCAGGGACAAACTATGGCTACACCTTC
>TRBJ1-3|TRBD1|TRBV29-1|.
CSVEVQVGGRGIGNTIYF
TGCAGCGTTGAGGTGCAAGTGGGGGGCAGGGGGATTGGAAACACCATATATTTT
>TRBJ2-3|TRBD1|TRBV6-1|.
CASSEEIRGRQDTQYF
TGTGCCAGCAGTGAAGAAATCAGGGGGCGTCAAGATACGCAGTATTTT
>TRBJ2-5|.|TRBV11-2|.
CASSLFWGAQYF
TGTGCCAGCAGCTTATTTTGGGGGGCCCAGTACTTC
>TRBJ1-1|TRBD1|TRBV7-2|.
CASSLGQGTEAFF
TGTGCCAGCAGCTTAGGACAGGGAACTGAAGCTTTCTTT
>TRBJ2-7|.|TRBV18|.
CASSPSMSRGAYEQYF
TGTGCCAGCTCACCCAGCATGAGCAGGGGAGCCTACGAGCAGTACTTC
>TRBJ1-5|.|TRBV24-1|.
CATSGPEMNQPQHF
TGTGCCACCAGTGGACCGGAGATGAATCAGCCCCAGCATTTT